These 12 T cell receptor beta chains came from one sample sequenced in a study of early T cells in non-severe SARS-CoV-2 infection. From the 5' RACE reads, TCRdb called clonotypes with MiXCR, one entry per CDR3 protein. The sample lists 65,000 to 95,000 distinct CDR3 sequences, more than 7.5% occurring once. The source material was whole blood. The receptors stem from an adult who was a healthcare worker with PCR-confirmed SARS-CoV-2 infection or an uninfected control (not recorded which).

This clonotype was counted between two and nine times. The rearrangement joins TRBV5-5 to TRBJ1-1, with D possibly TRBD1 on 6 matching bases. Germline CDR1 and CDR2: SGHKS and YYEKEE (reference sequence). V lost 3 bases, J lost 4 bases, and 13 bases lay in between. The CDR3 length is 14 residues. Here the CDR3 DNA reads TGTGCCAGCAGCTCGGGACGGGGGGCCACTGAAGCTTTCTTT. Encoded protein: CASSSGRGATEAFF.

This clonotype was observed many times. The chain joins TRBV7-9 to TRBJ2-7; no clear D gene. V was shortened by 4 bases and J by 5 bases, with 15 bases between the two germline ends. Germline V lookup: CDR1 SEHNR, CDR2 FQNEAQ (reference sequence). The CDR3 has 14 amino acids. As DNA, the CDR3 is TGTGCCAGCAGCTCGAGTATGGGTTCCCACGAGCAGTACTTC. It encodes CASSSSMGSHEQYF.

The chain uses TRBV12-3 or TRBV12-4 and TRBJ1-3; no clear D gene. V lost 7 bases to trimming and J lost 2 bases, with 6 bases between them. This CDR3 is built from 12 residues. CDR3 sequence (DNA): TGTGCCAGCACCCCGGCTGGAAACACCATATATTTT. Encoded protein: CASTPAGNTIYF.

CDR3 DNA: TGTGCCAGCAGCCCTACTGGCCGCGTTAACTATGGCTACACCTTC. This translates into CASSPTGRVNYGYTF. J is TRBJ1-2 and V is TRBV3-1; unclear D gene. The germline CDR1 and CDR2 sequences are LGHDT and YNNKEL (reference sequence). This CDR3 is 15 amino acids long. V was shortened by 4 bases and J by 1 base, with 13 bases between the two germline ends.

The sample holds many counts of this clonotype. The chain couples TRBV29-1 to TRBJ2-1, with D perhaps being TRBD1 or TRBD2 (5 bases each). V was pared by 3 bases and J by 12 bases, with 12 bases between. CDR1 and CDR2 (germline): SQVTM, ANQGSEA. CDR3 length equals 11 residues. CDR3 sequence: CSVDRGDVQFF. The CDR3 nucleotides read TGCAGCGTTGACAGAGGGGATGTGCAGTTCTTC.

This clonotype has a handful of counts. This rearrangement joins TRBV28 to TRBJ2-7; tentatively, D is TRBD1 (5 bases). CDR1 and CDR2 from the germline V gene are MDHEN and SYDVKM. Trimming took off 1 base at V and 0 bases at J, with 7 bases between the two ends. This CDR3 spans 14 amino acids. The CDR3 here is CASSLFRDSYEQYF. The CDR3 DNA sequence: TGTGCCAGCAGTTTATTCAGGGACTCCTACGAGCAGTACTTC. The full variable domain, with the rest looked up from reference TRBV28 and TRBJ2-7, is DVKVTQSSRYLVKRTGEKVFLECVQDMDHENMFWYRQDPGLGLRLIYFSYDVKMKEKGDIPEGYSVSREKKERFSLILESASTNQTSMYLCASSLFRDSYEQYFGPGTRLTVT.

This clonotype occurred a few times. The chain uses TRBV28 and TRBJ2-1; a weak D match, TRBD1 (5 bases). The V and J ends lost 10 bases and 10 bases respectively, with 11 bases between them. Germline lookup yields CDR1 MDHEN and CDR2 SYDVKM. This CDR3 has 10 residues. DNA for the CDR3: TGTGCCACCTATAGGGGCGAGCAGTTCTTC. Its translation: CATYRGEQFF.

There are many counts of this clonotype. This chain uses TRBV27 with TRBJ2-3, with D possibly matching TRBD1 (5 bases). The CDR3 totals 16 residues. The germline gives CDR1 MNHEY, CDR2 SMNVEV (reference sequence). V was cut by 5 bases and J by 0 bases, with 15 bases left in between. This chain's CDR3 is CASSRYEDISTDTQYF. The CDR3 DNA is TGTGCCAGCAGTCGGTACGAGGACATTAGCACAGATACGCAGTATTTT.

CDR3 residues: CASSLLPGQGENIQYF. The DNA of the CDR3 is TGTGCCAGCAGCTTACTACCGGGACAGGGGGAAAACATTCAGTACTTC. The chain couples TRBV7-6 to TRBJ2-4, with 11 bases lining up with TRBD1. The CDR3 spans 16 residues. V lost 2 bases, J lost 5 bases, and 5 bases stayed unmatched. Germline V CDR1 and CDR2: SGHVS, FNYEAQ.

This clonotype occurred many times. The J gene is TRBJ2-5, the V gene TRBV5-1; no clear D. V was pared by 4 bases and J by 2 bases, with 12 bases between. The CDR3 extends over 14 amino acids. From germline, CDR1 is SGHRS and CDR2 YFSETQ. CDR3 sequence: CASSGLGLQETQYF. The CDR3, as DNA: TGCGCCAGCAGCGGGCTGGGATTACAAGAGACCCAGTACTTC.

CDR3: CASSQESGRQYNEQFF. Written as DNA, the CDR3 is TGTGCCAGCAGCCAAGAAAGCGGGAGGCAATACAATGAGCAGTTCTTC. The chain links TRBV4-2 to TRBJ2-1; TRBD2 agrees at 9 bases. CDR3 length equals 16 residues. The germline V gene encodes CDR1 LGHNA and CDR2 YNFKEQ. V lost 0 bases, J lost 4 bases, and 4 bases stayed unmatched.

The CDR3 DNA follows: TGTGCCAGCAGCTTGGGCCTTGGAGGCAGCTCCTACGAGCAGTACTTC. Its translation is CASSLGLGGSSYEQYF. The V and J genes are TRBV5-5 and TRBJ2-7, with a tentative D call TRBD2 (5 bases). The CDR3 has 16 residues. Germline CDR1 reads SGHKS; CDR2 reads YYEKEE (reference sequence). V dropped 0 bases and J dropped 0 bases, with 13 bases sitting between them.